One sample yielded the 10 T cell receptor beta chains listed below, sequenced in a study of CD8+CD57+ T cells in acquired aplastic anemia. An expansion of CD8+CD57+ cells by flow cytometry had been shown in patients chosen for sequencing. Genomic DNA served as template for TCR beta VDJ and CDR3 profiling. TCRdb reprocessed the reads with MiXCR, giving one entry per CDR3 protein. The repertoire includes roughly 170,000 distinct CDR3 sequences, around 50% of them detected once, and under 15% sits in the top ten. Material: sorted CD4+, CD8+, or CD8+CD57+ T cells (not recorded which) from PBMCs. The receptors were gathered from a human donor with aplastic anemia.

The rearrangement uses TRBV2 and TRBJ2-7; D is undetermined. Per the germline V gene, CDR1 is SNHLY and CDR2 is FYNNEI. The CDR3 sequence is 13 residues long. Trimming left V 6 bases short and J 2 bases short, with 11 bases between. CDR3 in amino acids: CASSSGHTYEQYF. The CDR3, as DNA: TGTGCCAGCAGCTCCGGGCATACCTACGAGCAGTACTTC. Using reference TRBV2 and TRBJ2-7 for the parts outside the CDR3, the full variable domain is EPEVTQTPSHQVTQMGQEVILRCVPISNHLYFYWYRQILGQKVEFLVSFYNNEISEKSEIFDDQFSVERPDGSNFTLKIRSTKLEDSAMYFCASSSGHTYEQYFGPGTRLTVT.

The genes are TRBV15 and TRBJ2-2; D not certain. Deletions cut 1 base from V and 6 bases from J, with 9 bases between. The CDR3 contains 14 residues. Germline V gene lookup returns CDR1 LNHNV and CDR2 YYDKDF (reference sequence). CDR3 sequence reads: CATSRVTKPGELFF. Written as DNA, the CDR3 is TGTGCCACCAGCAGAGTAACTAAGCCCGGGGAGCTGTTTTTT.

This clonotype showed up many times. The chain combines TRBV19 with TRBJ1-4; no clear D gene. Trimming took 3 bases from V and 5 from J, leaving 7 bases between them. In germline, CDR1 is LNHDA, CDR2 SQIVND (reference sequence). The CDR3 is 13 residues long. CDR3 protein: CASSMTANEKLFF. The CDR3 DNA reads as TGTGCCAGTAGTATGACGGCGAATGAAAAACTGTTTTTT.

This clonotype appeared once. The J gene is TRBJ2-5, the V gene TRBV3-1, with 14 bases aligning to TRBD2. CDR1 and CDR2 from the germline V gene are LGHDT and YNNKEL (reference sequence). This CDR3 is 16 amino acids long. Trimming took 4 bases from V and 4 from J; bases not matched to a gene: 5. CDR3 in amino acids: CASSRRLAGGVETQYF. CDR3 nucleotide sequence: TGTGCCAGCAGCCGGAGACTAGCGGGGGGGGTAGAGACCCAGTACTTC.

This clonotype was seen at least ten times. V is TRBV2 and J is TRBJ2-2; D may match TRBD1 or TRBD2 (5 bases each). There are 14 residues in the CDR3. CDR1 and CDR2 (germline): SNHLY, FYNNEI. V was shortened by 10 bases and J by 7 bases, with 19 bases between the two germline ends. The CDR3 DNA follows: TGTGCCAAAAGCAGATCCGGGGCGGGCGGGGAGCTGTTTTTT. This gives the protein CAKSRSGAGGELFF.

This clonotype was detected once. This chain uses TRBV5-1 with TRBJ1-6; no clear D. The CDR3 covers 12 residues. Trimming cost V 2 bases and J 8 bases, with 5 bases left between them. CDR1 is SGHRS, CDR2 YFSETQ, per germline. The CDR3 here is CASSLAYSPLHF. The CDR3 DNA follows: TGCGCCAGCAGCTTAGCATATTCACCCCTCCACTTT.

This clonotype has just a few counts. The chain employs TRBV20-1 and TRBJ2-1; perhaps TRBD2 as D (6 bases). The germline gives CDR1 DFQATT, CDR2 SNEGSKA (reference sequence). This CDR3 has 12 amino acids. The V and J ends lost 5 bases and 6 bases respectively, with 11 bases between them. CDR3 region: CSAARDSNEQFF. The CDR3 DNA is TGCAGTGCTGCCAGGGACTCCAATGAGCAGTTCTTC.

The V call is TRBV2, the J call TRBJ1-1, with D perhaps matching TRBD1 (6 bases). Germline CDR1 SNHLY, CDR2 FYNNEI. This CDR3 contains 13 residues. With 6 bases removed from V and 4 bases from J, the gap between germline ends came to 12 bases. CDR3 sequence: CASRPGAFTEAFF. DNA of the CDR3: TGTGCCAGCAGGCCAGGGGCCTTCACTGAAGCTTTCTTT.

This clonotype came up a few times. The V call is TRBV10-3, the J call TRBJ1-1; TRBD1 might be the D (6 bases). Trimming shortened V by 9 bases and J by 1 base, and 18 bases separated the two germline ends. This CDR3 spans 15 amino acids. Germline V gene data show CDR1 as ENHRY and CDR2 as SYGVKD. CDR3 in amino acids: CAIRPTGSRNTEAFF. The CDR3 region has the DNA TGTGCCATTCGGCCCACAGGGAGTCGGAACACTGAAGCTTTCTTT.

The V call is TRBV5-1, the J call TRBJ2-7, with 7 bases that match TRBD1. The CDR3 is 16 residues long. The trim removed 4 bases at V and 2 bases at J, leaving 12 bases unmatched. Germline V CDR1 and CDR2: SGHRS, YFSETQ. CDR3 bases: TGCGCCAGCAGCAGGGACAGACAGCGAAAGACCTACGAGCAGTACTTC. Translation: CASSRDRQRKTYEQYF.